The TCR beta chain described here comes from a study of blood T cell repertoires in COVID-19. Original processing notes: Reference gene primer amplification gave estimated nucleated cell counts. The table came from immunoSEQ multiplex PCR; TCRdb's copy has only in-frame clones and leaves some out. For V, J and clone size, that table is used; D and trimming come from the DNA. This sample has 190,000 or so clones, with 81% found just once. The study recruited people aged about 18 to 90 years across roughly 23 US areas. The recovered donors of Cohort 3 showed two negative PCRs, clearance, or symptom resolution. This clone has more than one count but fewer than ten. Trimming left V 2 bases short and J 7 bases short, with 12 bases between. The CDR3 extends over 14 amino acids. CDR1 and CDR2 (germline): LGHDT, YNNKEL (reference sequence).

The chain recombines TRBV3-1 (or the pseudogene TRBV3-2) with TRBJ1-5; perhaps TRBD1 as D (5 bases). Material for sequencing was PBMCs or T cells enriched from blood (not recorded which). The sequence came from a man in his forties or fifties who had recovered from COVID-19. Written as DNA, the CDR3 is TGTGCCAGCAGCCAACTTGGAGGGGCACAGCCCCAGCATTTT. Protein sequence: CASSQLGGAQPQHF.